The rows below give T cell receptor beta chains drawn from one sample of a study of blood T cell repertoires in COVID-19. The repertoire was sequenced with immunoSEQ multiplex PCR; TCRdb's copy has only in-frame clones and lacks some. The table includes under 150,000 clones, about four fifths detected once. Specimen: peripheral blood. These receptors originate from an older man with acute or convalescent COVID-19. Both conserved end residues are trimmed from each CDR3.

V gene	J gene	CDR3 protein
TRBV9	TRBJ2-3	ASSVAPTDTQY
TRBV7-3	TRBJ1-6	ASSSRGGSPLH
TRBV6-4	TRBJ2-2	ASSESRGGELF
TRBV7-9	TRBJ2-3	ASSLLGRTGTDTQY
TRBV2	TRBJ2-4	ASSERDSDSVAKNIQY
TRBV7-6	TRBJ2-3	ASSRTGASTDTQY
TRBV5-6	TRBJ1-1	ASSLDRYTEAF
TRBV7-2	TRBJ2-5	ASSLSGSETQY
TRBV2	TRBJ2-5	ASSVEQGFEGQY
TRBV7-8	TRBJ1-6	ASSFGQGYSPLH
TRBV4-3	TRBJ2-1	ASSQETSSYNEQF
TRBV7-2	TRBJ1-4	ASSPGTVGEKLF
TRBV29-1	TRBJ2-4	SVGLGASAKNIQY
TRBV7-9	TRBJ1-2	ASSLVRGMDGYT
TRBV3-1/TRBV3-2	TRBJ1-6	ASSLPGSPLH
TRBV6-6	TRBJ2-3	ASSPQGPDTQY
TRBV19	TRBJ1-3	ASSMDRVSGNTIY
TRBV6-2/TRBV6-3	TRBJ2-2	ASSPRLAGGPGELF
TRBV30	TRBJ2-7	AWSATPYEQY
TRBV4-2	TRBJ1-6	ASSQYVGGQGSPLH
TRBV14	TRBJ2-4	ASSQDRKRDTLAKNIQY
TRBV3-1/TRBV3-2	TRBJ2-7	ASSPRDRGDRDHEQY
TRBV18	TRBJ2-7	ASSPSYAGGVSYEQY
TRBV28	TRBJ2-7	ASSLWTSEQY
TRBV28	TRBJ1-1	ASQPQGKDTEAF
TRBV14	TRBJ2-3	ASSPQSDTQY
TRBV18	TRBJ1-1	ASSPPNTKGTEAF